This T cell receptor (beta chain) originates from a study of CD8 T cells in Susac syndrome. The authors reverse transcribed roughly 0.5 to 1 ug RNA with random hexamers. One entry per CDR3 protein, called by TCRdb with MiXCR from the immunoSEQ multiplex PCR reads. Among around 270,000 distinct CDR3 sequences, roughly 85% were seen once, and the ten largest hold approximately 0.2%. The sample holds a few counts of this clonotype. Sequenced material: CD8+ T cells from PBMCs. The source is a human donor with multiple sclerosis.

The CDR3: CASSPQAGANTGELFF. The CDR3 DNA reads TGCGCCAGCAGCCCCCAAGCGGGAGCGAACACCGGGGAGCTGTTTTTT. The gene calls are TRBV4-1 and TRBJ2-2; TRBD2 matches 8 bases. This CDR3 contains 16 residues. Losses at the gene ends were 4 bases for V and 0 bases for J; bases not matched to a gene: 4. Germline V gene data show CDR1 as MGHRA and CDR2 as YSYEKL.